The rows below give T cell receptor beta chains drawn from one sample of a study of blood T cell repertoires in COVID-19. Sequenced by immunoSEQ multiplex PCR; TCRdb stores in-frame clones only, minus some. The sample records about 160,000 clones, about three quarters being singletons. The sample consisted of peripheral blood. These receptors were collected from a man aged 60 to 75 with acute or convalescent COVID-19. The CDR3 runs from the conserved cysteine through the conserved F or W. A D gene is named only where the DNA matches it firmly. Size tells how often a clone was seen (once, few, many) or the class of an expanded clone, and some rows leave it out.

NA	TRBJ1-2	NA	TRBV6-5	CASSSGGTGYGYTF	TGTGCCAGCAGTAGCGGGGGCACCGGCTATGGCTACACCTTC
NA	TRBJ2-2	NA	TRBV24-1	CATSELGQGGRTGELFF	TGTGCCACCAGTGAATTAGGACAGGGAGGGCGCACCGGGGAGCTGTTTTTT
NA	TRBJ1-2	NA	TRBV19	CASSPYGGKSYGYTF	TGTGCCAGTAGTCCCTATGGGGGCAAAAGCTATGGCTACACCTTC
NA	TRBJ2-3	NA	TRBV10-3	CAIGGKRRDTQYF	TGTGCCATCGGAGGGAAGCGGAGAGATACGCAGTATTTT
TRBD1	TRBJ2-7	NA	TRBV29-1	CSVERVTGASSYEQYF	TGCAGCGTTGAAAGGGTGACAGGGGCATCCTCCTACGAGCAGTACTTC
NA	TRBJ2-3	NA	TRBV21-1	CASSPLGVRDSTDTQYF	TGTGCCAGCAGCCCCCTAGGGGTGCGGGACTCCACAGATACGCAGTATTTT
NA	TRBJ2-7	few	TRBV4-2	CASSQRETGGQGLEQYF	TGTGCCAGCAGCCAAAGGGAAACGGGAGGACAGGGTCTCGAGCAGTACTTC
TRBD1	TRBJ1-2	NA	TRBV11-2	CASSRSGQQQYGYTF	TGTGCCAGCAGCCGGTCGGGACAGCAACAGTATGGCTACACCTTC
TRBD1	TRBJ2-1	NA	TRBV5-4	CASSSDRGRNNEQFF	TGTGCCAGCAGCTCAGACAGGGGGCGCAACAATGAGCAGTTCTTC
NA	TRBJ1-3	few	TRBV19	CASSRGRAGNTIYF	TGTGCCAGTAGTAGGGGCAGGGCTGGAAACACCATATATTTT
NA	TRBJ2-6	NA	TRBV5-6	CASSLKGDSGANVLTF	TGTGCCAGCAGCTTGAAGGGGGATTCTGGGGCCAACGTCCTGACTTTC
TRBD1	TRBJ2-7	NA	TRBV13	CASSLGTGGAFYEQYF	TGTGCCAGCAGCTTGGGGACAGGGGGCGCTTTTTACGAGCAGTACTTC
TRBD1	TRBJ1-2	NA	TRBV9	CASSQGDYGYTF	TGTGCCAGCAGCCAGGGGGACTATGGCTACACCTTC
NA	TRBJ1-2	NA	TRBV5-1	CASSLEPNYGYTF	TGCGCCAGCAGCTTGGAGCCTAACTATGGCTACACCTTC
TRBD2	TRBJ2-3	NA	TRBV18	CASSPRVVTSGTNTDTQYF	TGTGCCAGCTCACCAAGAGTGGTGACTAGCGGGACCAACACAGATACGCAGTATTTT
TRBD1	TRBJ2-7	many	TRBV9	CASSPTGGWYEQYF	TGTGCCAGCAGCCCAACAGGGGGCTGGTACGAGCAGTACTTC
NA	TRBJ1-5	NA	TRBV9	CASSEEAGLGPQHF	TGTGCCAGCAGTGAGGAGGCAGGTTTAGGGCCCCAGCATTTT
NA	TRBJ1-3	few	TRBV28	CASSSVQGSGNTIYF	TGTGCCAGCAGTTCCGTCCAGGGGAGCGGAAACACCATATATTTT
NA	TRBJ2-7	NA	TRBV3-1/TRBV3-2	CASSQPHAGSEQYF	TGTGCCAGCAGCCAGCCACATGCCGGGAGCGAGCAGTACTTC
TRBD1	TRBJ1-1	once	TRBV11-2	CASSLSQTGRTEAFF	TGTGCCAGCAGCCTTTCTCAGACAGGGCGCACTGAAGCTTTCTTT
NA	TRBJ1-1	NA	TRBV7-9	CASSLDHRANTEAFF	TGTGCCAGCAGCTTAGACCACAGGGCGAACACTGAAGCTTTCTTT
NA	TRBJ1-1	NA	TRBV29-1	CSATRGSLNTEAFF	TGCAGCGCGACCCGAGGGAGTTTGAACACTGAAGCTTTCTTT
NA	TRBJ1-5	NA	TRBV7-9	CASSLWLPTGAGQPQHF	TGTGCCAGCAGCTTATGGCTTCCGACGGGAGCGGGTCAGCCCCAGCATTTT
NA	TRBJ2-7	NA	TRBV7-2	CASSSILLSYEQYF	TGTGCCAGCAGTTCCATATTGCTATCCTACGAGCAGTACTTC
TRBD1	TRBJ1-2	NA	TRBV2	CASSEDRANYGYTF	TGTGCCAGCAGCGAGGACAGGGCTAACTATGGCTACACCTTC
TRBD1	TRBJ2-1	NA	TRBV3-1/TRBV3-2	CASSQVNRGRGQFF	TGTGCCAGCAGCCAAGTGAACAGGGGGCGCGGGCAGTTCTTC
TRBD1	TRBJ1-3	NA	TRBV7-2	CASSGTGGNTIYF	TGTGCCAGCAGCGGGACAGGGGGAAACACCATATATTTT
NA	TRBJ2-5	NA	TRBV4-1	CASSPAGDNSQETQYF	TGCGCCAGCAGCCCCGCCGGGGACAATTCGCAAGAGACCCAGTACTTC
NA	TRBJ2-5	NA	TRBV5-6	CASSLAPGPKETQYF	TGTGCCAGCAGCTTGGCCCCAGGGCCAAAAGAGACCCAGTACTTC
NA	TRBJ2-5	NA	TRBV19	CASSRVLGETQYF	TGTGCCAGTAGTCGGGTCCTTGGGGAGACCCAGTACTTC
TRBD2	TRBJ2-1	NA	TRBV27	CASSASSGGYNEQFF	TGTGCCAGCAGTGCCTCTAGCGGGGGGTACAATGAGCAGTTCTTC
NA	TRBJ1-2	few	TRBV5-6	CASRIGSAYGYTF	TGTGCCAGCAGGATCGGGTCAGCCTATGGCTACACCTTC
TRBD2	TRBJ2-1	many	TRBV7-6	CASSLLSGGGSYNEQFF	TGTGCCAGCAGCTTACTTAGCGGGGGGGGCTCCTACAATGAGCAGTTCTTC
NA	TRBJ1-3	NA	TRBV6-5	CASSYSRRGSGNTIYF	TGTGCCAGCAGTTACTCAAGGAGAGGTTCTGGAAACACCATATATTTT
NA	TRBJ1-3	NA	TRBV7-3	CASSSRQGNTIYF	TGTGCCAGCAGCTCTCGACAGGGAAACACCATATATTTT
NA	TRBJ1-5	NA	TRBV19	CASSIAGENQPQHF	TGTGCCAGTAGTATTGCAGGGGAAAATCAGCCCCAGCATTTT
TRBD1	TRBJ2-3	few	TRBV27	CASSSQGAGTDTQYF	TGTGCCAGCAGTTCACAGGGGGCCGGCACAGATACGCAGTATTTT
NA	TRBJ1-4	NA	TRBV28	CASQSGPAREKLFF	TGTGCCAGCCAGTCAGGGCCGGCTCGAGAAAAACTGTTTTTT
NA	TRBJ2-7	NA	TRBV19	CASSMTGFAYEQYF	TGTGCCAGTAGTATGACAGGATTCGCCTACGAGCAGTACTTC
NA	TRBJ2-2	NA	TRBV5-4	CASSAPPLGQNTGELFF	TGTGCCAGCAGCGCCCCGCCGCTCGGTCAAAACACCGGGGAGCTGTTTTTT
NA	TRBJ1-2	NA	TRBV3-1/TRBV3-2	CASSQDYGGSYGYTF	TGTGCCAGCAGCCAAGATTACGGGGGATCCTATGGCTACACCTTC
TRBD1	TRBJ2-1	NA	TRBV19	CASSIQGAGNEQFF	TGTGCCAGTAGTATACAGGGGGCCGGCAATGAGCAGTTCTTC
NA	TRBJ2-7	NA	TRBV9	CASSVAPGFYEQYF	TGTGCCAGCAGCGTAGCTCCAGGGTTCTACGAGCAGTACTTC
NA	TRBJ2-1	NA	TRBV5-4	CAYSGVLGFSNEQFF	TGTGCCTATTCAGGGGTCCTCGGGTTCTCCAATGAGCAGTTCTTC
NA	TRBJ1-1	NA	TRBV25-1	CASRAANRLTEAFF	TGTGCCAGCAGGGCGGCAAATCGTCTCACTGAAGCTTTCTTT
NA	TRBJ1-5	NA	TRBV2	CASSPGVRQPQHF	TGTGCCAGCAGTCCCGGGGTGCGCCAGCCCCAGCATTTT
NA	TRBJ2-2	NA	TRBV6-2/TRBV6-3	CASSFLGRGSSTGELFF	TGTGCCAGCAGTTTCCTGGGTAGGGGGAGCAGCACCGGGGAGCTGTTTTTT
NA	TRBJ1-5	NA	TRBV30	CAWSATTDNQPQHF	TGTGCCTGGAGTGCAACGACAGACAATCAGCCCCAGCATTTT
TRBD1	TRBJ2-6	NA	TRBV5-8	CASSPGTGGIGANVLTF	TGTGCCAGCAGTCCCGGGACAGGGGGCATTGGGGCCAACGTCCTGACTTTC
TRBD2	TRBJ2-5	few	TRBV24-1	CATSGKLAGSQETQYF	TGTGCCACCAGTGGGAAACTAGCGGGGAGCCAAGAGACCCAGTACTTC
TRBD2	TRBJ2-1	NA	TRBV9	CASSGTSGGHYNEQFF	TGTGCCAGCAGCGGGACTAGCGGGGGGCACTACAATGAGCAGTTCTTC
TRBD1	TRBJ2-7	few	TRBV10-1	CASSEVTGGEQYF	TGCGCCAGCAGTGAAGTAACAGGGGGCGAGCAGTACTTC
NA	TRBJ1-1	NA	TRBV6-5	CASSYTGRGLNTEAFF	TGTGCCAGCAGTTACACTGGTAGAGGCTTGAACACTGAAGCTTTCTTT
TRBD2	TRBJ2-1	NA	TRBV4-3	CASSLRAGDEQFF	TGCGCCAGCAGCCTACGAGCGGGGGATGAGCAGTTCTTC
NA	TRBJ2-7	NA	TRBV27	CASSYETPGFYEQYF	TGTGCCAGCAGTTACGAAACCCCAGGGTTCTACGAGCAGTACTTC